This record looks at one T cell receptor beta chain sequence and its context. Antigen specificity is unknown. This specimen belongs to a study of shared clonotypes between healthy human individuals. Findings and limits, study-wide: Relative to their counterparts shared across all four donors, non-shared clonotypes exhibited diminished generation probabilities.

This CDR3 contains 15 residues. The V gene's germline CDR1 is SGHVS and CDR2 FQNEAQ. The V gene lost 5 bases and the J gene lost 3 bases, with 17 bases spanning the gap. Some 30,000 T cell genomes (approximately 0.2 ug DNA) went into each sorted-subset replicate. Methods used by the authors: ImmunoSEQ yielded junction-only sequences lacking quality scores, so filtering differed. Here immunoSEQ multiplex PCR was the method, and the copy in TCRdb shows in-frame clones only, minus some. D and trimming come from the DNA, and the V and J calls and clone size come from that table. The sample contains roughly 2.1 million clones, 90% to 95% of which appear only once. Cells designated naive CD8 were CD45RO-negative and were positively selected for CCR7, with terminally differentiated effector memory CD45RA+ cells excluded. The donors, all of them Caucasian adults, lived in Nashville, Tennessee.

The chain carries TRBV7-8 and TRBJ2-7; D may correspond to TRBD1 or TRBD2 (5 bases each). This TCR came from a man younger than 30 in good health. Some clones in this sample may be carry-over from other donors' samples. Input material: naive CD8+ T cells from PBMCs. The CDR3 region is CASSPTGTANYEQYF. CDR3 coding DNA: TGTGCCAGCAGCCCGACCGGGACGGCTAACTACGAGCAGTACTTC.